This entry lists 32 T cell receptor beta chains sequenced from one sample in a study of graft-versus-host responses after intestinal transplantation. These receptors lack a known antigen. Repertoires were generated with immunoSEQ multiplex PCR, while TCRdb's copy carries only in-frame clones and drops some. The sample contains 90,000 to 100,000 clones, roughly 90% of which appear only once. Sequenced here: unstimulated CD8+ T cells sorted from spleen or lymph node cells, sampled before intestinal transplant. All receptors come from a human donor who received an intestinal transplant.

The chain uses TRBV29-1 and TRBJ1-1, with a weak D call TRBD1 (5 bases). Per germline, CDR1 SQVTM and CDR2 ANQGSEA. The CDR3 extends over 14 amino acids. V gave up 6 bases and J gave up 2 bases, with 16 bases separating them. The CDR3 DNA is TGCAGCGTCTCTCGGTCCAGGGTTAACACTGAAGCTTTCTTT. This translates into CSVSRSRVNTEAFF.

The chain uses TRBV4-3 and TRBJ2-7; 10 positions agree with TRBD2. The CDR3 totals 15 residues. Trimming cost V 1 base and J 4 bases; bases outside gene matches: 4. Germline V gene lookup returns CDR1 LGHNA and CDR2 YSLEER. DNA of the CDR3: TGCGCCAGCAGCCAAGCTAGCGGGGGCGTATACGAGCAGTACTTC. As protein: CASSQASGGVYEQYF.

In its sample, this clone was seen once. The J gene is TRBJ1-2, the V gene TRBV28; D remains ambiguous. The ends were cut back, 2 bases at V and 4 bases at J, with 8 bases in the middle. The CDR3 totals 13 residues. Germline CDR1 MDHEN, CDR2 SYDVKM. DNA of the CDR3: TGTGCCAGCAGTTTAACCGATAGCTATGGCTACACCTTC. Translated, it gives CASSLTDSYGYTF.

This chain links TRBV6-5 with TRBJ2-5; the match to TRBD2 covers 7 bases. Germline-derived CDR1 and CDR2 are MNHEY and SVGAGI. J was trimmed by 4 bases and V by 5 bases; bases with no gene match: 1. The CDR3 spans 12 residues. The CDR3 here is CASSGGGETQYF. The CDR3 DNA reads as TGTGCCAGCAGTGGGGGGGGAGAGACCCAGTACTTC.

As regards this clone: One end of the junction varies from germline; a read error may be responsible. The chain recombines TRBV29-1 with TRBJ2-7; D possibly corresponds to TRBD2 (7 bases). This CDR3 has 15 residues. Germline CDR1 SQVTM, CDR2 ANQGSEA. The CDR3 coding sequence is TGCAGCGTTGAGGTGGGCGGGAAGGGGGACTACGAGCAGTACTTT. Translated: CSVEVGGKGDYEQYF.

The chain links TRBV28 to TRBJ2-7; maybe TRBD1 (6 bases). With 3 bases removed from V and 6 bases from J, the gap between germline ends came to 12 bases. Germline CDR1 MDHEN, CDR2 SYDVKM. The CDR3 loop spans 13 amino acids. The CDR3 DNA reads as TGTGCCAGCAGTTTCATCGTAGGGGGCGAGCAGTACTTC. Translating it yields CASSFIVGGEQYF.

The chain links TRBV7-8 to TRBJ2-1, with D maybe TRBD2 (6 bases). V lost 11 bases to trimming and J lost 2 bases, with 19 bases between them. The germline CDR1 and CDR2 sequences are SGHVS and FQNEAQ. The length of the CDR3 is 15 residues. Here the CDR3 reads CAVSFLSGTYNEQFF. CDR3 nucleotides: TGTGCCGTCTCCTTTCTTAGCGGTACCTACAATGAGCAGTTCTTC.

CDR3: CASSLGFGVIGRNEQFF. Here the CDR3 DNA reads TGTGCCAGCAGTTTAGGTTTTGGTGTGATTGGGCGCAATGAGCAGTTCTTC. The chain has TRBV28 and TRBJ2-1; D is unresolved. The ends were cut back, 2 bases at V and 6 bases at J, with 20 bases in the middle. CDR1 and CDR2 (germline): MDHEN, SYDVKM. The CDR3 runs to 17 residues.

The chain combines TRBV19 with TRBJ2-7; D gene unclear. Looked up from germline, CDR1 is LNHDA and CDR2 is SQIVND (reference sequence). The V end lost 8 bases, the J end lost 7 bases, and 24 bases lay between the germline ends. This CDR3 spans 15 amino acids. As DNA, the CDR3 is TGTGCCAGTGGTGAGGTTGGGTCTGCTGGTGCGGAGCAGTACTTC. It specifies CASGEVGSAGAEQYF.

This clone was observed once. The V call is TRBV7-2, the J call TRBJ1-1; D is perhaps TRBD1 (5 bases). This CDR3 region has 14 residues. Trimming cost V 5 bases and J 6 bases, with 16 bases left between them. Germline V gene lookup returns CDR1 SGHTA and CDR2 FQGNSA. CDR3 DNA: TGTGCCAGCAGCGGATTGGGGCAATGGGCTGAAGCTTTCTTT. This gives the protein CASSGLGQWAEAFF. Supplemented by reference TRBV7-2 and TRBJ1-1, the full variable domain reads GAGVSQSPSNKVTEKGKDVELRCDPISGHTALYWYRQSLGQGLEFLIYFQGNSAPDKSGLPSDRFSAERTGGSVSTLTIQRTQQEDSAVYLCASSGLGQWAEAFFGQGTRLTVV.

The chain carries TRBV7-9 and TRBJ2-1; D gene ambiguous. CDR1 SEHNR and CDR2 FQNEAQ come from the germline V gene (reference sequence). This CDR3 is 15 amino acids long. V shed 0 bases and J shed 4 bases, with 10 bases lying between them. In DNA form, the CDR3 reads TGTGCCAGCAGCTTAGCTAGCACCTTATACAATGAGCAGTTCTTC. Residues: CASSLASTLYNEQFF.

The CDR3 reads CASSVDSGELFF. CDR3 DNA sequence: TGTGCCAGCAGCGTGGACAGCGGGGAGCTGTTTTTT. The V gene is TRBV9, the J gene TRBJ2-2; possible D gene TRBD1, 6 bases. V was pared by 2 bases and J by 7 bases, with 6 bases between. The CDR3 has 12 residues. Germline CDR1 is SGDLS and CDR2 is YYNGEE.

The chain recombines TRBV11-2 with TRBJ2-1; 11 bases align to TRBD2. The V gene's germline CDR1 is SGHAT and CDR2 FQNNGV. After removal of 5 bases from V and 4 bases from J, the junction contained 7 bases not matched to a gene. This CDR3 is 16 amino acids long. DNA for the CDR3: TGTGCCAGCAGCCTACTGACTAGCGGGATATACAATGAGCAGTTCTTC. Translated: CASSLLTSGIYNEQFF.

The CDR3 loop is CATSRSNVGHNEQFF. CDR3 in DNA: TGTGCCACCAGCAGATCGAACGTCGGTCACAATGAGCAGTTCTTC. The V gene is TRBV15, the J gene TRBJ2-1; the D is unclear. Germline CDR1 is LNHNV and CDR2 is YYDKDF (reference sequence). Trimming pared 2 bases from V and 5 bases from J, leaving 13 bases between. This CDR3 is 15 amino acids long.

The chain joins TRBV7-9 to TRBJ2-5; D might be TRBD1 (6 bases). Germline CDR1 SEHNR, CDR2 FQNEAQ (reference sequence). Deletions cut 5 bases from V and 3 bases from J, with 16 bases between. The CDR3 extends over 15 amino acids. CDR3 residues: CASSPVPPGEETQYF. CDR3 DNA: TGTGCCAGCAGCCCCGTTCCCCCAGGGGAAGAGACCCAGTACTTC.

This chain links TRBV4-1 with TRBJ2-1; 8 positions match TRBD1. This CDR3 is 14 amino acids long. V dropped 3 bases and J dropped 6; count of bases not matched to a gene: 4. CDR1 MGHRA and CDR2 YSYEKL come from the germline V gene. The CDR3 sequence: CASSHYTGGNEQFF. CDR3 DNA sequence: TGCGCCAGCAGCCACTACACAGGGGGCAATGAGCAGTTCTTC.

V gene TRBV12-5 combines with J gene TRBJ2-2, with D possibly being TRBD2 (6 bases). Trimming cost V 1 base and J 6 bases, with 12 bases left between them. Per germline, CDR1 LGHNT and CDR2 FRNRAP. This CDR3 comprises 15 residues. CDR3 DNA sequence: TGTGCTAGTGGTTTGGAGGTGGGCGGGGCCGGGGAGCTGTTTTTT. This translates into CASGLEVGGAGELFF. The whole variable domain, filled in from reference TRBV12-5 and TRBJ2-2, reads DARVTQTPRHKVTEMGQEVTMRCQPILGHNTVFWYRQTMMQGLELLAYFRNRAPLDDSGMPKDRFSAEMPDATLATLKIQPSEPRDSAVYFCASGLEVGGAGELFFGEGSRLTVL.

The chain recombines TRBV7-6 with TRBJ2-1, with TRBD1 as a possible D gene (6 bases). CDR1 is SGHVS, CDR2 FNYEAQ, per germline. Trimming left V 4 bases short and J 9 bases short, with 10 bases between. There are 12 residues in the CDR3. CDR3 in amino acids: CASSSQGSEQFF. CDR3 sequence (DNA): TGTGCCAGCAGCTCACAGGGTAGTGAGCAGTTCTTC.

J is TRBJ2-3 and V is TRBV7-9; the D gene is possibly TRBD2 (6 bases). This CDR3 region has 14 residues. CDR1 SEHNR and CDR2 FQNEAQ come from the germline V gene (reference sequence). V lost 2 bases and J lost 4, with 10 bases in between. The CDR3 loop reads CASSLRGEADTQYF. CDR3 DNA sequence: TGTGCCAGCAGCTTAAGAGGGGAGGCAGATACGCAGTATTTT.

This clone was recorded once. The rearrangement uses TRBV6-1 and TRBJ1-5, with a possible D match to TRBD1 (5 bases). The CDR3 has 15 amino acids. V lost 7 bases and J 1 base, leaving 14 bases between the germline ends. CDR1 and CDR2 (germline): MNHNS, SASEGT. The CDR3 loop reads CASTKFRGSNQPQHF. The CDR3 coding sequence is TGTGCCAGCACTAAATTTCGGGGGAGCAATCAGCCCCAGCATTTT.

This chain links TRBV6-1 with TRBJ2-7, with TRBD1 matching over 8 bases. V shed 5 bases, J shed 3 bases, and the junction held 6 bases outside the gene matches. The CDR3 is made up of 14 amino acids. Germline CDR1 MNHNS, CDR2 SASEGT. The CDR3 spells CASSLDRVHYEQYF. The CDR3 DNA reads TGTGCCAGCAGTTTGGACAGGGTTCACTACGAGCAGTACTTC.

The chain is built from TRBV5-1 and TRBJ2-1; TRBD2 agrees at 14 bases. CDR3 length: 14 residues. The V segment lost 4 bases and the J segment 12 bases; nucleotides outside the gene matches: 6. Germline assignment: CDR1 SGHRS and CDR2 YFSETQ. CDR3 loop: CASSRNGLAGGQFF. The DNA of the CDR3 is TGCGCCAGCAGCCGGAATGGACTAGCGGGAGGGCAGTTCTTC.

The genes are TRBV4-1 and TRBJ1-1; 9 nucleotides agree with TRBD1. CDR3 length equals 13 residues. CDR1 MGHRA and CDR2 YSYEKL come from the germline V gene. V shed 4 bases and J 8 bases; nucleotides not matched to a gene: 5. The CDR3 is CASSLGTGWEAFF. DNA of the CDR3: TGCGCCAGCAGCCTAGGGACAGGGTGGGAAGCTTTCTTT.

The chain links TRBV27 to TRBJ2-7, with D possibly being TRBD2 (6 bases). Trimming shortened V by 5 bases and J by 1 base, and 9 bases separated the two germline ends. Germline V gene data show CDR1 as MNHEY and CDR2 as SMNVEV (reference sequence). The CDR3 runs 13 residues. Written as DNA, the CDR3 is TGTGCCAGCAGTCCGCTAGCGTCCTACGAGCAGTACTTC. It translates to CASSPLASYEQYF.

V is TRBV27 and J is TRBJ2-1; 11 nucleotides match TRBD2. The CDR3 is 16 amino acids. Germline V CDR1 and CDR2: MNHEY, SMNVEV (reference sequence). J was trimmed by 3 bases and V by 4 bases; bases with no gene match: 5. CDR3: CASSSLAGGIYNEQFF. Here the CDR3 DNA reads TGTGCCAGCAGTTCATTAGCGGGAGGGATCTACAATGAGCAGTTCTTC.

The chain carries TRBV27 and TRBJ2-1, with D perhaps matching TRBD2 (6 bases). This CDR3 comprises 14 residues. V shed 5 bases and J shed 6 bases, with 14 bases lying between them. The germline V gene encodes CDR1 MNHEY and CDR2 SMNVEV (reference sequence). The CDR3 nucleotides read TGTGCCAGCAGTCCCTCGGGAGCCGGCAATGAGCAGTTCTTC. Translating gives CASSPSGAGNEQFF.

This rearrangement joins TRBV6-6 to TRBJ1-2; 7 nucleotides agree with TRBD1. CDR1 and CDR2 from the germline V gene are MNHNY and SVGAGI (reference sequence). Losses at the gene ends were 7 bases for V and 7 bases for J; bases not matched to a gene: 3. The CDR3 loop spans 11 amino acids. Written as DNA, the CDR3 is TGTGCCAGCACCAACAGGGGTGGCTACACCTTC. It specifies CASTNRGGYTF.

This rearrangement joins TRBV7-2 to TRBJ2-7; maybe TRBD1 (6 bases). With 5 bases removed from V and 5 bases from J, the gap between germline ends came to 13 bases. The CDR3 spans 13 residues. Per the germline V gene, CDR1 is SGHTA and CDR2 is FQGNSA. Here the CDR3 reads CASSPRGLHEQYF. The CDR3 bases are TGTGCCAGCAGCCCCAGGGGTCTACACGAGCAGTACTTC.

This clone was recorded once. The chain carries TRBV28 and TRBJ1-2; tentatively, D is TRBD1 (5 bases). The V end was cut by 5 bases, the J end by 10 bases, with 20 bases between. The CDR3 has 14 residues. CDR1 is MDHEN, CDR2 SYDVKM, per germline. Written as DNA, the CDR3 is TGTGCCAGCAGTCTAGGGGCAGCTACTATGTCCTACACCTTC. Its protein product is CASSLGAATMSYTF.

The count of this clone is one. The CDR3 reads CASSTEAGSGVETQYF. The CDR3 nucleotides read TGTGCCAGCAGCACGGAGGCGGGAAGTGGGGTGGAGACCCAGTACTTC. The chain is built from TRBV28 and TRBJ2-5, with D possibly TRBD2 on 6 matching bases. Per germline, CDR1 MDHEN and CDR2 SYDVKM. This CDR3 is 16 amino acids long. The V end lost 6 bases, the J end lost 5 bases, and 22 bases lay between the germline ends. Full variable domain (rest looked up from reference TRBV28 and TRBJ2-5): DVKVTQSSRYLVKRTGEKVFLECVQDMDHENMFWYRQDPGLGLRLIYFSYDVKMKEKGDIPEGYSVSREKKERFSLILESASTNQTSMYLCASSTEAGSGVETQYFGPGTRLLVL.

This sequence joins TRBV15 and TRBJ1-1; D is unresolved. Germline CDR1 is LNHNV and CDR2 is YYDKDF (reference sequence). The CDR3 runs 15 residues. V shed 2 bases and J shed 4 bases, with 14 bases lying between them. The CDR3 spells CATSRSGPRGTEAFF. CDR3 DNA sequence: TGTGCCACCAGCAGATCCGGCCCTCGGGGCACTGAAGCTTTCTTT.

The rearrangement joins TRBV4-1 to TRBJ2-1; 7 positions agree with TRBD2. V shed 4 bases and J 10 bases; nucleotides not matched to a gene: 1. The CDR3 extends over 11 amino acids. In germline, CDR1 is MGHRA, CDR2 YSYEKL. Written as DNA, the CDR3 is TGCGCCAGCAGCCCCGGGAGGGAGCAGTTCTTC. As protein: CASSPGREQFF.